This TCR beta chain came from a study of T cells after posttransplantation cyclophosphamide. About this clone: Its antigen remains unknown.

Whole-study findings and limits: Blood and skin or GI T cell repertoires showed limited TRB overlap. Recipient CMV seropositivity and CMV reactivation strongly tracked TRB clonality.

The repertoire was sequenced with immunoSEQ multiplex PCR; TCRdb's copy has only in-frame clones and lacks some. The data contain 51,000 or so clones, approximately 94% of them seen just once; the ten biggest clones take up 2.5% to 3%. The related graft donor's blood sample was taken on the day of bone marrow donation. The source is a woman between 25 and 40 years old in good health and a related stem cell transplant donor. Sample: PBMCs.

The CDR3 nucleotides are TGTGCCAGCAGCCCTCTCCCCGGTAGCAATCAGCCCCAGCATTTT. It is translated as CASSPLPGSNQPQHF. This chain joins TRBV6-5 and TRBJ1-5; D uncertain. Germline V CDR1 and CDR2: MNHEY, SVGAGI. The CDR3 is 15 amino acids. Trimming stripped 6 bases from V and 0 bases from J, with 12 bases between.